Here is one T cell receptor (beta chain) with its context. Its specificity is unknown. Measured with immunoSEQ multiplex PCR; TCRdb has only the in-frame clones, and not every one. The sample gives roughly 2 million clones, over 85% of which show up once; roughly 1% is in the top ten. Naive CD8 cells comprised CD45RO-negative, CCR7-positively selected cells, excluding terminally differentiated effector memory CD45RA+ cells. This record belongs to a study of shared clonotypes between healthy human individuals. Study context: Each donor's CD4 naive and CD4 memory cells filled three plates apiece, CD8 naive two, and CD8 memory one.

Study-wide points: How much donors shared clonotypes was expected to be affected by sequencing depth.

Material for sequencing was naive CD8+ T cells sorted from blood. The receptor's source is a man aged 18 to 29 in good health.

CDR3 sequence (DNA): TGTGCCACGTCCCAGGGGGCCCTTTCCGAGCAGTACTTC. Its translation is CATSQGALSEQYF. V and J are TRBV10-3 and TRBJ2-7, with 8 nucleotides matching TRBD1. CDR1 is ENHRY and CDR2 is SYGVKD in the germline V gene. The CDR3 covers 13 residues. With 10 bases clipped from V and 6 bases from J, the junction kept 11 bases outside the gene matches.